A single sample gave rise to the 8 T cell receptor beta chains below, sequenced in a study of blood T cell repertoires in COVID-19 (dated by TCRdb to 2020 to 2021). Libraries were constructed by the immunoSEQ multiplex PCR assay. TCRdb stores this immuneACCESS table with in-frame sequences only. Part of the clones is absent; in the studies checked, under half of the shortfall reflects unresolved V genes, and no reason is known for the rest. This sample has roughly 25,000 clones in its table, and 94% of those were observed once. In total, the top ten clones hold under 4.5% of the sample. Sequencing was done on a sample of peripheral blood. Receptor source: a woman in her forties or fifties with active COVID-19.

This chain uses TRBV7-2 with TRBJ1-2, with 7 bases that match TRBD1. This CDR3 region has 15 residues. CDR1 SGHTA and CDR2 FQGNSA come from the germline V gene. Losses at the gene ends were 2 bases for V and 4 bases for J; bases not matched to a gene: 7. CDR3 DNA sequence: TGTGCCAGCAGCTTAATAGGGACAGCAATCTATGGCTACACCTTC. Protein product: CASSLIGTAIYGYTF.

This chain joins TRBV18 and TRBJ2-7; D is unclear. CDR1 and CDR2 (germline): KGHSH, LQKENI. CDR3 length: 12 residues. Trimming took 5 bases from V and 0 from J, leaving 5 bases between them. CDR3 nucleotides: TGTGCCAGCTCATCCAGCTCCTACGAGCAGTACGTC. Translation gives CASSSSSYEQYV.

This clone occurred once. The chain is built from TRBV19 and TRBJ1-2; no clear D gene. The CDR3 is 16 residues long. Germline CDR1 LNHDA, CDR2 SQIVND (reference sequence). Between the trimmed V and J ends, which lost 4 bases and 4 bases, there was a span of 19 bases. This CDR3 is CASSSGARLLFYGYTF. In DNA, the CDR3 is TGTGCCAGTAGTAGTGGCGCCAGACTTCTCTTCTATGGCTACACCTTC.

The rearrangement joins TRBV7-6 to TRBJ1-2; no clear D gene. Germline assignment: CDR1 SGHVS and CDR2 FNYEAQ. V gave up 2 bases and J gave up 8 bases, with 15 bases separating them. The length of the CDR3 is 14 residues. Written as DNA, the CDR3 is TGTGCCAGCAGCTTACCCGGAGGCCTTGGCGGCTACACCTTC. Translating it yields CASSLPGGLGGYTF. Based on the CDR3 plus reference TRBV7-6 and TRBJ1-2, the full variable domain is GAGVSQSPRYKVTKRGQDVALRCDPISGHVSLYWYRQALGQGPEFLTYFNYEAQQDKSGLPNDRFSAERPEGSISTLTIQRTEQRDSAMYRCASSLPGGLGGYTFGSGTRLTVV.

CDR3 sequence reads: CASSPDGTGALKAFF. CDR3 in DNA: TGTGCCAGTAGCCCAGACGGGACAGGGGCCCTTAAAGCTTTCTTT. The chain combines TRBV19 with TRBJ1-1; 10 bases map to TRBD1. The CDR3 runs 15 residues. Germline CDR1 and CDR2: LNHDA and SQIVND (reference sequence). J gave up 9 bases and V 6 bases, and 13 bases lay outside the gene matches.

This clone was detected a few times. The rearrangement joins TRBV6-5 to TRBJ1-3; no definite D call. The V end lost 0 bases, the J end lost 3 bases, and 9 bases lay between the germline ends. CDR3 length equals 15 residues. The germline V gene has CDR1 MNHEY and CDR2 SVGAGI. Here the CDR3 reads CASSYSSGFGNTIYF. The CDR3 DNA follows: TGTGCCAGCAGTTACTCTTCAGGCTTTGGAAACACCATATATTTT.

The V call is TRBV3-1 (or the pseudogene TRBV3-2), the J call TRBJ2-1; 7 nucleotides agree with TRBD2. Per germline, CDR1 LGHDT and CDR2 YNNKEL (reference sequence). After removal of 3 bases from V and 0 bases from J, the junction contained 5 bases not matched to a gene. The length of the CDR3 is 16 residues. The CDR3 DNA sequence: TGTGCCAGCAGCCATTCTGAGCGGGGCTCCTACAATGAGCAGTTCTTC. Its protein is CASSHSERGSYNEQFF.

V gene TRBV28 combines with J gene TRBJ1-2; D is perhaps TRBD1 (6 bases). V was clipped by 5 bases and J by 8 bases, with 18 bases between them. The CDR3 consists of 14 residues. Germline values: CDR1 MDHEN, CDR2 SYDVKM. For the CDR3, the DNA is TGTGCCAGCAGTAGTCGACAGGTCCCTTGGGGCTACACCTTC. Translating it yields CASSSRQVPWGYTF.